These T cell receptor beta chains were read from a single sample in a study of blood T cells in healthy people across ages. One entry per CDR3 protein, called by TCRdb with MiXCR from the 5' RACE reads. The data show over a million distinct CDR3 sequences, around 40% seen once. The source material was blood. Receptors were obtained from a woman between 18 and 29 years old in good health. CDR3s include the opening cysteine and the closing phenylalanine or tryptophan. D genes are given only for firm matches. Part of the rows lack a size; the others show once, few, many or a class for expanded clones.

CDR3 protein: CASSITGGVGELFF
CDR3 DNA: TGTGCCAGTAGTATCACGGGTGGGGTTGGGGAGCTGTTTTTT
CDR3 length: 14
D gene: .
J gene: TRBJ2-2
clone size: .
V gene: TRBV19

CDR3 protein: CAWSSGGWNYGYTF
CDR3 DNA: TGTGCCTGGTCCTCAGGGGGGTGGAACTATGGCTACACCTTC
CDR3 length: 14
D gene: TRBD1
J gene: TRBJ1-2
clone size: few
V gene: TRBV30

CDR3 protein: CASSLGDRPQTTDTQYF
CDR3 DNA: TGTGCCAGCAGCTTAGGGGACAGGCCCCAAACCACAGATACGCAGTATTTT
CDR3 length: 17
D gene: TRBD1
J gene: TRBJ2-3
clone size: .
V gene: TRBV7-6

CDR3 protein: CSAKSLALSGEAPGETQYF
CDR3 DNA: TGCAGCGCTAAATCGCTAGCACTTAGCGGGGAGGCCCCGGGAGAGACCCAGTACTTC
CDR3 length: 19
D gene: TRBD2
J gene: TRBJ2-5
clone size: .
V gene: TRBV20-1

CDR3 protein: CASSQERVGYYDYTF
CDR3 DNA: TGCGCCAGCAGCCAAGAAAGGGTAGGGTACTATGACTACACCTTC
CDR3 length: 15
D gene: .
J gene: TRBJ1-2
clone size: .
V gene: TRBV4-1

CDR3 protein: CASSLGSGTEQYF
CDR3 DNA: TGTGCCAGCAGTTTGGGCTCAGGGACCGAGCAGTACTTC
CDR3 length: 13
D gene: .
J gene: TRBJ2-7
clone size: .
V gene: TRBV6-5

CDR3 protein: CASSSLGGSNEKLFF
CDR3 DNA: TGTGCCAGCAGCTCCCTTGGTGGGTCTAATGAAAAACTGTTTTTT
CDR3 length: 15
D gene: .
J gene: TRBJ1-4
clone size: .
V gene: TRBV7-2

CDR3 protein: CASSPTPSWGQEQPQHF
CDR3 DNA: TGTGCCAGCAGTCCGACACCCTCGTGGGGGCAGGAACAGCCCCAGCATTTT
CDR3 length: 17
D gene: .
J gene: TRBJ1-5
clone size: .
V gene: TRBV27

CDR3 protein: CASSFSLETSGNYNEQFF
CDR3 DNA: TGTGCCAGCAGCTTCTCCCTCGAAACTAGCGGGAATTACAATGAGCAGTTCTTC
CDR3 length: 18
D gene: TRBD2
J gene: TRBJ2-1
clone size: few
V gene: TRBV7-8

CDR3 protein: CSAYGATNMNTEAFF
CDR3 DNA: TGCAGCGCCTATGGGGCAACAAACATGAACACTGAAGCTTTCTTT
CDR3 length: 15
D gene: .
J gene: TRBJ1-1
clone size: .
V gene: TRBV29-1

CDR3 protein: CASSTRGGGRTDTQYF
CDR3 DNA: TGTGCCAGTAGTACACGGGGAGGGGGCCGCACAGATACGCAGTATTTT
CDR3 length: 16
D gene: .
J gene: TRBJ2-3
clone size: .
V gene: TRBV19

CDR3 protein: CASSREGYEQYF
CDR3 DNA: TGTGCCAGCAGCAGAGAGGGGTACGAGCAGTACTTC
CDR3 length: 12
D gene: .
J gene: TRBJ2-7
clone size: many
V gene: TRBV9

CDR3 protein: CASSLSSGQLYNEQYF
CDR3 DNA: TGCGCCAGCAGCTTGTCGAGTGGCCAGCTATACAATGAGCAGTACTTC
CDR3 length: 16
D gene: .
J gene: TRBJ2-4
clone size: .
V gene: TRBV5-1

CDR3 protein: CAWSTGQGFDTQYF
CDR3 DNA: TGTGCCTGGAGTACAGGACAGGGGTTCGATACGCAGTATTTT
CDR3 length: 14
D gene: TRBD1
J gene: TRBJ2-3
clone size: .
V gene: TRBV30

CDR3 protein: CSALGLAGVTTDTQYF
CDR3 DNA: TGCAGTGCTTTGGGACTAGCGGGGGTTACCACAGATACGCAGTATTTT
CDR3 length: 16
D gene: TRBD2
J gene: TRBJ2-3
clone size: .
V gene: TRBV20-1

CDR3 protein: CASSLGGAGYNEQLF
CDR3 DNA: TGCGCCAGCAGCTTGGGAGGGGCCGGCTACAATGAGCAGTTGTTC
CDR3 length: 15
D gene: .
J gene: TRBJ2-1
clone size: .
V gene: TRBV5-1

CDR3 protein: CASSQEMGASDTQYF
CDR3 DNA: TGTGCCAGCAGCCAAGAAATGGGGGCCTCAGATACGCAGTATTTT
CDR3 length: 15
D gene: .
J gene: TRBJ2-3
clone size: once
V gene: TRBV4-2

CDR3 protein: CASSQESRETYEQYF
CDR3 DNA: TGCGCCAGCAGCCAAGAGAGCCGGGAGACCTACGAGCAGTACTTC
CDR3 length: 15
D gene: .
J gene: TRBJ2-7
clone size: .
V gene: TRBV4-1

CDR3 protein: CASTGQGDYEQYF
CDR3 DNA: TGTGCCAGCACGGGACAGGGGGACTACGAGCAGTACTTC
CDR3 length: 13
D gene: TRBD1
J gene: TRBJ2-7
clone size: once
V gene: TRBV7-2

CDR3 protein: CASSVELSGEGSDTQYF
CDR3 DNA: TGTGCCAGCAGCGTAGAGCTTAGCGGGGAGGGGTCAGATACGCAGTATTTT
CDR3 length: 17
D gene: TRBD2
J gene: TRBJ2-3
clone size: .
V gene: TRBV9

CDR3 protein: CASSLRSGSQKTQYF
CDR3 DNA: TGTGCCAGCAGCTTAAGGTCGGGTAGTCAGAAGACCCAGTACTTC
CDR3 length: 15
D gene: .
J gene: TRBJ2-5
clone size: few
V gene: TRBV7-9

CDR3 protein: CASSPGGKGNQPQHF
CDR3 DNA: TGTGCCAGCAGCCCAGGGGGCAAGGGCAATCAGCCCCAGCATTTT
CDR3 length: 15
D gene: TRBD1
J gene: TRBJ1-5
clone size: .
V gene: TRBV7-9